A single sample gave rise to the 3 T cell receptor beta chains below, sequenced in a study of siplizumab effects on memory and regulatory T cells (dated by TCRdb to about 2019). The method was the immunoSEQ multiplex PCR assay. TCRdb's version of the immuneACCESS table is confined to in-frame rearrangements and falls short of the full clone set. An unresolved V gene accounts for under half of the shortfall where checked; the remainder is of unknown origin. For this sample the table gives more than 90,000 clones, of which around 94% were detected only once. The ten biggest clones cover about 1.2% of the sample. Sequencing was performed on non-Treg CD4+ T cells sorted from blood. This specimen's cell subset or site label, interpreted: FACS-sorted unstimulated CD4+ non-regulatory T cells. The receptors were sampled from a human donor in good health.

The chain joins TRBV5-6 to TRBJ2-1; 9 nucleotides align to TRBD2. There are 15 residues in the CDR3. The V and J ends lost 1 base and 5 bases, in that order; junction bases with no gene match: 4. The germline V gene encodes CDR1 SGHDT and CDR2 YYEEEE. The CDR3 DNA reads as TGTGCCAGCAGCTTGAGGACTAGCGATAACAATGAGCAGTTCTTC. Translating it yields CASSLRTSDNNEQFF.

This chain joins TRBV29-1 and TRBJ1-2, with 8 bases fitting TRBD1. The CDR3 runs to 11 residues. CDR1 and CDR2 (germline): SQVTM, ANQGSEA. The ends lost 5 bases at V and 8 bases at J; junction bases unmatched: 4. The CDR3 sequence: CSVNDRGGYTF. In nucleotides, the CDR3 is TGCAGCGTTAATGACAGGGGCGGCTACACCTTC. Full variable domain (remainder filled in from reference TRBV29-1 and TRBJ1-2): SAVISQKPSRDICQRGTSLTIQCQVDSQVTMMFWYRQQPGQSLTLIATANQGSEATYESGFVIDKFPISRPNLTFSTLTVSNMSPEDSSIYLCSVNDRGGYTFGSGTRLTVV.

The chain links TRBV5-4 to TRBJ2-2, with D unresolved. CDR3 length equals 14 residues. V lost 0 bases to trimming and J lost 4 bases, with 7 bases between them. In germline, CDR1 is SGHNT, CDR2 YYREEE (reference sequence). CDR3 sequence reads: CASSLDGFTGELFF. The CDR3 DNA reads TGTGCCAGCAGCTTGGATGGTTTCACCGGGGAGCTGTTTTTT.